This T cell receptor beta chain was found in a study of Ad26.COV2.S vaccination and SARS-CoV-2 variants. Across the study: Intramuscular Ad26.COV2.S doses were given once or twice, 56 days apart.

Treatment in this sample: some 20 received Ad26.COV2.S at low or high dose, single or two shots; about five received placebo; per-sample allocation not given. After the first vaccine or placebo injection, samples were drawn on day 63. Repertoires were generated with immunoSEQ multiplex PCR, while TCRdb's copy carries only in-frame clones and drops some. Here the sample spans about 350,000 clones, around 86% being singletons. Points on this clone: Other DNA sequences from this sample encode an identical CDR3 as well.

This clonotype was obtained from a person between 18 and 65 years old who received the Ad26.COV2.S COVID-19 vaccine or a placebo. The source was peripheral blood, collected in a trial of Ad26.COV2.S vaccine versus placebo.

The CDR3 reads CASSLGSTDTQYF. CDR3 bases: TGTGCCAGCAGTTTAGGCAGCACAGATACGCAGTATTTT. The gene calls are TRBV12-3 or TRBV12-4 and TRBJ2-3; D gene ambiguous. Between the trimmed V and J ends, which lost 1 base and 0 bases, there was a span of 2 bases. This CDR3 comprises 13 residues.